Presented here are 5 T cell receptor beta chains from one specimen sequenced in a study of blood T cells in healthy people across ages. A second roughly 7 to 12 cycle PCR used barcoded and J-beta primers. TCRdb independently ran MiXCR on the 5' RACE reads; one entry per CDR3 protein. The data show over 600,000 distinct CDR3 sequences, about 43% seen once. The source material was blood. These receptor sequences come from an older man in good health.

This clonotype was observed once. The genes are TRBV29-1 and TRBJ2-4; D may be TRBD1 or TRBD2 (5 bases each). The closer fit of TRBJ2-7 to the DNA end suggests the J call may be wrong. The CDR3 covers 13 residues. The V gene's germline CDR1 is SQVTM and CDR2 ANQGSEA. This CDR3 is CSVEGERGYEQYF. The DNA of the CDR3 is TGCAGCGTTGAAGGGGAGAGGGGCTACGAGCAGTACTTC.

This rearrangement joins TRBV2 to TRBJ2-2, with 9 bases that match TRBD1. V shed 5 bases, J shed 5 bases, and the junction held 6 bases outside the gene matches. There are 15 residues in the CDR3. Germline V gene data show CDR1 as SNHLY and CDR2 as FYNNEI. CDR3 nucleotide sequence: TGTGCCAGCAGTCCCACAGGGGGCGAAACCGGGGAGCTGTTTTTT. Protein sequence: CASSPTGGETGELFF.

The chain links TRBV14 to TRBJ2-7; the match to TRBD2 covers 7 bases. Judging by the DNA end, TRBJ2-5 fits better; the J call may be wrong. CDR3 size: 13 residues. Per germline, CDR1 SGHDN and CDR2 FVKESK. The CDR3 bases are TGTGCCAGCAGCCCCAGACTAGCCGAGACCCAGTACTTC. This translates into CASSPRLAETQYF.

The gene calls are TRBV6-6 and TRBJ2-7; D is perhaps TRBD2 (5 bases). Germline V lookup: CDR1 MNHNY, CDR2 SVGAGI (reference sequence). The germline V and J ends were trimmed by 6 bases and 7 bases, with 19 bases remaining between them. This CDR3 has 14 residues. The CDR3 is CASSYGSAYNEQYF. DNA for the CDR3: TGTGCCAGCAGCTATGGTAGCGCATATAATGAGCAGTACTTC.

With respect to this clonotype: This could be a read error, since a much larger clone is one nucleotide away. This chain uses TRBV27 with TRBJ1-1; D gene unclear. The length of the CDR3 is 16 residues. V lost 6 bases, J lost 3 bases, and 20 bases lay in between. Per germline, CDR1 MNHEY and CDR2 SMNVEV (reference sequence). The CDR3 DNA reads TGTGCCAGCAGCAAGCTGGAGGGCCGTCCGGACACTGAAGCTTTCTTT. It encodes CASSKLEGRPDTEAFF.